This T cell receptor (beta chain) emerged from a study of shared clonotypes between healthy human individuals (dated by TCRdb to 2019 to 2021). Regarding the complete study: A couple of women and a few men aged 18 to 49 years were included in the cohort. Each donor's leukapheresis produced roughly between roughly 0.85 and 10 billion PBMCs. Per donor, three plates each were used for CD4 naive and CD4 memory, two for CD8 naive, and one for CD8 memory. Libraries were prepared and TCR repertoires were sequenced by different laboratories using diverse techniques, in order to increase sequencing depth and limit assay-specific biases. The study deeply sequenced blood TCR repertoires of several healthy adults to estimate repertoire size and the extent of clonotype sharing between individuals.

Worth noting for this clone: Its antigen target is currently unknown. No much larger clone is present one base from it, and per-base qualities are unavailable.

Using the deep immunoSEQ assay, multiplex PCR amplified TCR CDR3 regions from genomic DNA. Extracted genomic DNA from each cell subset was distributed evenly across all wells of several immunoSEQ 96-well plates, and each plate was treated as a replicate. For sorted subsets, about 0.2 ug genomic DNA, equal to 25,000 to 35,000 T cell genomes, was loaded into each replicate PCR. Purified libraries were quantified with a Qubit 3.0 fluorometer, sized on a Bioanalyzer 2100, and re-quantified with the KAPA Library Quantification kit. Each immunoSEQ 96-well plate was sequenced on its own single-read 150-cycle Illumina NextSeq 550 flow cell. The authors' analysis ran thus. Because the immunoSEQ output included only junctional sequences and no quality scores, the filtering could not be the same as the filtering used for full-length reads. To assign V/J genes and CDR3, sequences were annotated against IMGT germline references using PyIR, a Python wrapper for IgBLAST v1.9. Any read was removed if the V/J assignment was weak (E-value above 1e-6), the CDR3 was missing, or the read contained stop codons, out-of-frame junctions, or ambiguous translated residues. A V3J clonotype was defined by an identical inferred V gene, J gene, and CDR3 amino acid sequence. To compute the percentage overlap between repertoires, the number of shared unique clonotypes was divided by the size of the smaller repertoire. Richness of each repertoire was evaluated using RTK rarefaction, the Chao1 estimator, and Recon v2.1 estimates of unobserved clonotypes. Generation probabilities for all TCRbeta clonotypes obtained by the gDNA method from a handful of donors were computed using OLGA. In its TCRdb copy, this immuneACCESS table keeps in-frame sequences only and misses some clones. Where compared with another copy, unresolved V genes explain less than half of these, and the others have no known cause. V, J and clone size reflect that table, while D and trimming were determined from the DNA. Here the sample has 650,000 to 800,000 clones; about 92% occur a single time. The ten most abundant clones make up approximately 24% of the sample.

CD8 naive samples consisted of CD45RO-negative cells that were positively selected for CCR7, yielding a CD45RA+CCR7+ population without TemRA cells. Donors were healthy HIV-negative adults with no recently reported acute infections or vaccinations. Every donor was a Caucasian adult residing in Nashville, Tennessee, USA. Blood was obtained by leukapheresis, after which PBMCs were separated by Ficoll-Histopaque density gradient centrifugation and cryopreserved in liquid nitrogen vapor phase. Analytical flow cytometry was used to check the purity and quantity of every magnetically sorted T cell population. Genomic DNA was isolated from each sorted fraction and quantified by UV absorbance on a Nanodrop 2000c. Study-wide findings and limitations: The genetic and exposure-history diversity represented was limited by the small number of donors. Compared with non-shared clonotypes, the clonotypes found in all four sorted-subset donors had higher generation probabilities. Only blood was sampled, and tissue TCR repertoires likely differ from those in blood. Roughly 5% of naive CD4, 3.5% of naive CD8, around 2.3% of memory CD4, and roughly 0.4% of memory CD8 clonotypes were shared across a few donors. Based on pairwise subsampling, the degree of clonotype sharing among donors was expected to be affected by sequencing depth. Rarefaction of sorted-subset datasets indicated incomplete sequencing despite the large sequencing depth. Estimated clonotype richness was generally larger for naive than for memory subsets.

The sequencing sample was made of naive CD8+ T cells sorted from blood. What this sample's cell subset or site label stands for: CD45RA+CCR7+. The TCR originated in a man aged 25-45 years in good health.

The DNA is as follows: TGTGCCAGCAGACTACAGGGCATTAGCACAGATACGCAGTATTTT. Translated, it gives CASRLQGISTDTQYF. The sequence is built from TRBV7-8 and TRBJ2-3; D gene: possibly TRBD1, on 6 matching bases. Counted from cysteine to phenylalanine, this CDR3 has 15 amino acids. The CDR3 DNA has 45 bases and is translated from base 1. Sequences SGHVS (CDR1) and FQNEAQ (CDR2) are obtained from the germline V gene. V is pared back by 6 bases and J by 0 bases, with 13 bases lying between the germline termini.